This T cell receptor (beta chain) was sequenced for a study of immune evolution from preneoplasia to lung adenocarcinoma. A word on this clone: Its antigen is unidentified.

V was trimmed by 7 bases and J by 4 bases, leaving 17 bases between them. This CDR3 is 13 amino acids long. Germline V gives CDR1 SQVTM, CDR2 ANQGSEA. Patient tissue came from resections in Japan or China, 2014–2017. Data came from immunoSEQ multiplex PCR; TCRdb stores just in-frame clones and leaves some out. The profile shows about 8,400 clones, around 81% of them singletons. Study findings and constraints: Top clone share appeared to fall from AAH through AIS, MIA, adenocarcinoma.

This sequence was found in a person between 50 and 60 years old with lung adenocarcinoma. The sequenced sample consisted of FFPE invasive lung adenocarcinoma tissue. The chain recombines TRBV29-1 with TRBJ2-7; D gene unclear. The CDR3 loop reads CSAAVAAEYEQYF. CDR3 DNA sequence: TGCAGCGCCGCAGTGGCGGCGGAATACGAGCAGTACTTC.